The source of this T cell receptor beta chain is a study of blood T cell repertoires in COVID-19 (dated by TCRdb to the early 2020s). The study in broad terms: Samples from collaborators originated in the United States, Italy and Spain and spanned both the acute and convalescent phases of COVID-19. The material from the prospective study consisted of cDNA or gDNA derived from T cells, B-cell-depleted T cells, or PBMCs. Deeply sampled blood TCRbeta repertoires from subjects exposed to, actively infected with, or recovered from COVID-19 were included in the dataset. A freely available public database, intended as a resource for researchers studying the immune response to SARS-CoV-2, is where the repertoires were released. Samples came from the ongoing ImmuneRACE study (first 160 participants) plus 1,254 subjects from 6 global collaborators. A de-identified subject ID, COVID-19 status, age in years and sex were almost always included in the sample metadata. Where available, HLA class I and class II types were obtained from metadata supplied by the sample provider rather than from assay-based typing.

TCRbeta CDR3 regions were amplified from genomic DNA by means of the immunoSEQ Assay, a bias-controlled multiplex PCR. The paper's processing steps were these. The number of nucleated cells in each sample was estimated from the amplification of reference gene primers within the assay. To quantify the absolute abundance of each unique TCRbeta CDR3 rearrangement, sequence reads were collapsed and filtered. For each sample, productive Simpson clonality was calculated as the square root of Simpson's diversity index across productive rearrangements. TCRdb took this table from immuneACCESS and kept in-frame rearrangements with V and J called. Such tables lack part of the clones; where checked against another copy, unresolved V genes explain under half of the gap, and the rest is unexplained. V and J calls and clone size come straight from that table; D and trimming were deduced from the DNA. Recorded for this sample are approximately 120,000 clones; about 80% of them occurred a single time. The ten largest clones add up to about 40% of the sample.

CDR3 length: 16 amino acids, cysteine to phenylalanine. The only DNA kept is the CDR3, 48 bases in frame from the first base. The germline V gene encodes CDR1 SNHLY and CDR2 FYNNEI. The junction shows trimming of 1 base on V and 0 bases on J, plus 11 bases between the germline ends. Collaborating institutions collected whole blood in K2EDTA tubes following their own protocols. Collaborator samples were shipped for TCRbeta analysis as frozen whole blood, isolated PBMCs, or DNA extracted from either sample type. As concerns this clone: This receptor's antigen is unknown. No per-base quality is available; no much larger clone lies one base away.

What the work shows at the level of the full study, not this receptor alone: Clinical and demographic metadata were provided uncurated, with the amount varying by source and participant.

The chain uses TRBV2 and TRBJ2-3; the D gene is possibly TRBD1, with 5 bases matching. Sequencing used peripheral blood. This TCR derives from a man in his forties with active or convalescent COVID-19. The nucleotide sequence is given as TGTGCCAGCAGTGAAGATGGACACCTTAGCACAGATACGCAGTATTTT. Its protein is CASSEDGHLSTDTQYF. The full variable domain, with segments outside the CDR3 supplied by the reference TRBV2 and TRBJ2-3 proteins, appears as EPEVTQTPSHQVTQMGQEVILRCVPISNHLYFYWYRQILGQKVEFLVSFYNNEISEKSEIFDDQFSVERPDGSNFTLKIRSTKLEDSAMYFCASSEDGHLSTDTQYFGPGTRLTVL.